This T cell receptor (beta chain) was sequenced during a study of cytomegalovirus exposure and HLA in healthy donors. Turning to the study itself: Around 77 million unique TCRs from HLA-typed donors made up an early data release. Study-level findings and limits: TRBV6-2, TRBV6-3 and some other V segments were excluded as indistinguishable. Earlier analysis yielded a pattern in which most TCR beta V segments were productive about 90% or about 30% of the time. Common viral pathogens (according to a later analysis) appeared linked to several of the most significant clusters.

Worth noting for this clone: Its target is unknown.

The PCR had 60 Vbeta and 13 Jbeta primers. Produced via immunoSEQ multiplex PCR; TCRdb's table is partial and in-frame only. The sample consists of more than 150,000 clones, over 65% of them appearing once. CDR3 length: 16 amino acids. The V and J ends lost 0 bases and 0 bases respectively, with 9 bases between them. Germline V gives CDR1 KGHSH, CDR2 LQKENI. Specimen: PBMCs. The sequence derives from a man between 18 and 29 years old in good health and CMV-seronegative. The chain links TRBV18 to TRBJ1-3; possibly TRBD1 for D (5 bases). The CDR3 DNA sequence: TGTGCCAGCTCACCACCCACAGGTAGCTCTGGAAACACCATATATTTT. Translated: CASSPPTGSSGNTIYF.